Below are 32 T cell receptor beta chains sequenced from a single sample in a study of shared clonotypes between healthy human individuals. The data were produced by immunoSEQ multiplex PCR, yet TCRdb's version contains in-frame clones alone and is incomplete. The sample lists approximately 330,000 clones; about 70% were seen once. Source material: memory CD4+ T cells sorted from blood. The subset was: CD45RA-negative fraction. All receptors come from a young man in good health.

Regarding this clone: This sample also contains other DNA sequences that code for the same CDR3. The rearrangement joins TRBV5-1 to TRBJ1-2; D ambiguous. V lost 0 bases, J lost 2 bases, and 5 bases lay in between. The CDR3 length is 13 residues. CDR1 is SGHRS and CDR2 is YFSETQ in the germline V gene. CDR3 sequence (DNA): TGCGCCAGCAGCTTGGGAGGGAACTATGGCTACACCTTC. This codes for CASSLGGNYGYTF.

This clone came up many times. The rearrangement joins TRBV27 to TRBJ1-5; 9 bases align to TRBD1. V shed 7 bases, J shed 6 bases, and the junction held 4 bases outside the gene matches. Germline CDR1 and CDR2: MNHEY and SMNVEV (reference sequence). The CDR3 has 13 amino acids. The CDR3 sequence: CASTSTGGQPQHF. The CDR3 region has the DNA TGTGCCAGCACGTCGACAGGGGGTCAGCCCCAGCATTTT.

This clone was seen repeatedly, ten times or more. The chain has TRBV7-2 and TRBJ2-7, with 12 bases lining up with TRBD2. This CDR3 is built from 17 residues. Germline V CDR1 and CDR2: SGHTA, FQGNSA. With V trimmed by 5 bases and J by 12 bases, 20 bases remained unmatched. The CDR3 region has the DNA TGTGCCAGCAGCACTAGTGGGCTAGCGGGAGGGCCGAGGTGGCTGTACTTC. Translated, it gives CASSTSGLAGGPRWLYF.

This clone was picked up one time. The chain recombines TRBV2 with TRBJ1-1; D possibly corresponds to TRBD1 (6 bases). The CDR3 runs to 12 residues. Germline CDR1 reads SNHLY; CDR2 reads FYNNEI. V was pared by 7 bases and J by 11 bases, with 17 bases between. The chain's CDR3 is CASKDSLATAFF. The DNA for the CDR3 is TGTGCCAGCAAGGACAGCCTAGCGACGGCTTTCTTT.

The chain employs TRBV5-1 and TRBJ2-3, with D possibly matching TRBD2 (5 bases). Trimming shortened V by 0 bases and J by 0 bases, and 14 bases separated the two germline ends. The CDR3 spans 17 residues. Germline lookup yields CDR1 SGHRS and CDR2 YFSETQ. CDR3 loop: CASSLAGGGSSTDTQYF. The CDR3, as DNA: TGCGCCAGCAGCTTGGCCGGTGGCGGGTCTAGCACAGATACGCAGTATTTT.

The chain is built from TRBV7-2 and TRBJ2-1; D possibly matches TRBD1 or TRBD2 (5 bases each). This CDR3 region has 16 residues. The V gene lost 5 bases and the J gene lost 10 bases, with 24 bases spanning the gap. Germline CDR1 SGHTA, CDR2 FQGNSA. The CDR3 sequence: CASSPSSVSSEGEQFF. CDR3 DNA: TGTGCCAGCAGCCCATCTAGTGTGAGTAGCGAGGGGGAGCAGTTCTTC.

The CDR3 sequence: CASSLSGALRYF. The CDR3 bases are TGTGCCAGCAGCTTAAGTGGGGCCCTGCGGTACTTC. The V and J genes are TRBV7-9 and TRBJ2-7, with TRBD1 as a possible D gene (5 bases). Per germline, CDR1 SEHNR and CDR2 FQNEAQ (reference sequence). The V end lost 2 bases, the J end lost 12 bases, and 14 bases lay between the germline ends. This CDR3 is 12 amino acids long. Filled out from reference TRBV7-9 and TRBJ2-7, the complete variable domain reads DTGVSQNPRHKITKRGQNVTFRCDPISEHNRLYWYRQTLGQGPEFLTYFQNEAQLEKSRLLSDRFSAERPKGSFSTLEIQRTEQGDSAMYLCASSLSGALRYFGPGTRLTVT.

In nucleotides, the CDR3 is TGTGCCAGCAGCTTTCCGAGGGGGCAAGAGACCCAGTACTTC. This sequence encodes CASSFPRGQETQYF. This rearrangement joins TRBV5-4 to TRBJ2-5; a weak D match, TRBD1 (6 bases). Trimming took off 2 bases at V and 2 bases at J, with 10 bases between the two ends. This CDR3 region has 14 residues. Germline CDR1 reads SGHNT; CDR2 reads YYREEE (reference sequence).

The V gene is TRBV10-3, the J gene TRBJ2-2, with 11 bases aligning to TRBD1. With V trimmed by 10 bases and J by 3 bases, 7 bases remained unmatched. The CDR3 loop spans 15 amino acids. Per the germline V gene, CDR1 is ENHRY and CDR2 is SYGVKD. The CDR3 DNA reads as TGTGCCACCGGGGACAGGGGGTCACACACCGGGGAGCTGTTTTTT. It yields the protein CATGDRGSHTGELFF.

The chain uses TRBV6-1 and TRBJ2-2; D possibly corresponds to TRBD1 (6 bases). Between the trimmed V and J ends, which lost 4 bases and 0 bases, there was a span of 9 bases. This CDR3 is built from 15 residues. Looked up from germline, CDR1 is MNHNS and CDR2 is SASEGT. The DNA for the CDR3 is TGTGCCAGCAGTGGACAGGTCTCGAACACCGGGGAGCTGTTTTTT. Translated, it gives CASSGQVSNTGELFF.

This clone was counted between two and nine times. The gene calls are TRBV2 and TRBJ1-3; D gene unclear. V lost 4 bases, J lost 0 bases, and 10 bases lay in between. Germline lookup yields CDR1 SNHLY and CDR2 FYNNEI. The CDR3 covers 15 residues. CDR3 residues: CASSVGSASGNTIYF. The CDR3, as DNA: TGTGCCAGCAGTGTGGGGTCAGCCTCTGGAAACACCATATATTTT.

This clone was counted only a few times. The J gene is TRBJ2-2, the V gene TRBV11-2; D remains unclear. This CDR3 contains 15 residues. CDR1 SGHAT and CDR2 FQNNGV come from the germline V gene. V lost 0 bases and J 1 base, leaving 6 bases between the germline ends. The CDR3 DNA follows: TGTGCCAGCAGCTTAGATTCTGGGAACACCGGGGAGCTGTTTTTT. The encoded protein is CASSLDSGNTGELFF.

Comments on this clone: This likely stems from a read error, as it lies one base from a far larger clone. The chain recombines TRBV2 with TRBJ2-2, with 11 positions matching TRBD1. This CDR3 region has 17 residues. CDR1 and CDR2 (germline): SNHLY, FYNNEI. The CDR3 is CARSLRGTGGNTGELFF. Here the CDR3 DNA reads TGTGCCCGCAGCCTAAGGGGGACAGGGGGGAACACCGGGGAGCTGTTTTTT. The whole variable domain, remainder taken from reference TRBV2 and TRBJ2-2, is EPEVTQTPSHQVTQMGQEVILRCVPISNHLYFYWYRQILGQKVEFLVSFYNNEISEKSEIFDDQFSVERPDGSNFTLKIRSTKLEDSAMYFCARSLRGTGGNTGELFFGEGSRLTVL.

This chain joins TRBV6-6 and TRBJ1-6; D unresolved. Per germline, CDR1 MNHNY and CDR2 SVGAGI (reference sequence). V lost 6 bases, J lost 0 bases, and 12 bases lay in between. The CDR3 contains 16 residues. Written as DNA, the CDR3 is TGTGCCAGCAGCCCGTCACGGAGCTCCTATAATTCACCCCTCCACTTT. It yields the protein CASSPSRSSYNSPLHF.

The CDR3 here is CASSRQDRIGEKLFF. In DNA, the CDR3 is TGCGCCAGCAGCCGACAGGACAGGATCGGTGAAAAACTGTTTTTT. The chain uses TRBV5-1 and TRBJ1-4, with 7 bases matching TRBD1. This CDR3 spans 15 amino acids. With V trimmed by 4 bases and J by 7 bases, 10 bases remained unmatched. CDR1 and CDR2 from the germline V gene are SGHRS and YFSETQ.

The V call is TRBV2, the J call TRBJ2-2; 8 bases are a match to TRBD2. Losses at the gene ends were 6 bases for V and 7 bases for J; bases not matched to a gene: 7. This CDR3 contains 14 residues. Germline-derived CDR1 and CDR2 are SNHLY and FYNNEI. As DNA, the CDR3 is TGTGCCAGCAGGGGAATAGCGGGGCTCGGGGAGCTGTTTTTT. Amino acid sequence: CASRGIAGLGELFF.

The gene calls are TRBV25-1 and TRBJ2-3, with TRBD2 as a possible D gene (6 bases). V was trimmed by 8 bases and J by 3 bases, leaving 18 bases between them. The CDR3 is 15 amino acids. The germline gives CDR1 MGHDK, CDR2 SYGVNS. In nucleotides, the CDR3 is TGTGCCAGCTCCTCTGCGGGAAAGCGTACAGATACGCAGTATTTT. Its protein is CASSSAGKRTDTQYF.

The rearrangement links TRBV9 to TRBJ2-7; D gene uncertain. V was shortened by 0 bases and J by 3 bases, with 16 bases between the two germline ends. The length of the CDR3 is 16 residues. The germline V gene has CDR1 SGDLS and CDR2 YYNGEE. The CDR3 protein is CASSVGGSGPLYEQYF. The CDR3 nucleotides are TGTGCCAGCAGCGTAGGGGGATCCGGGCCACTCTACGAGCAGTACTTC.

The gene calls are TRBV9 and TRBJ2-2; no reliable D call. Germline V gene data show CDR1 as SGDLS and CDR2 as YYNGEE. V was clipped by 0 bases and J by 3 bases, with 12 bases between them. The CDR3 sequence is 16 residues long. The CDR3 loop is CASSVEVGKYTGELFF. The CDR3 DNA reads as TGTGCCAGCAGCGTAGAAGTGGGGAAGTACACCGGGGAGCTGTTTTTT.

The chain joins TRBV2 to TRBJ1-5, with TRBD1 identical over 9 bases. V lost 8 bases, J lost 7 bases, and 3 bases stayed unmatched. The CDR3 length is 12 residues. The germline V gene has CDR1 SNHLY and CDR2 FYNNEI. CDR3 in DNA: TGTGCCAGCGGGGACAGGGCGCAGCCCCAGCATTTT. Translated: CASGDRAQPQHF. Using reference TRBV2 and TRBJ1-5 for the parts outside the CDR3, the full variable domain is EPEVTQTPSHQVTQMGQEVILRCVPISNHLYFYWYRQILGQKVEFLVSFYNNEISEKSEIFDDQFSVERPDGSNFTLKIRSTKLEDSAMYFCASGDRAQPQHFGDGTRLSIL.

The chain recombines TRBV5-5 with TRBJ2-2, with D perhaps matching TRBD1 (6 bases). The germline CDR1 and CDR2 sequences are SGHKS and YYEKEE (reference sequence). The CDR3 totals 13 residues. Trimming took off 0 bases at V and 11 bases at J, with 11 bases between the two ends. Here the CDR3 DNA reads TGTGCCAGCAGCTTGGTGGGGACACCCGAGCTGTTTTTT. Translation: CASSLVGTPELFF.

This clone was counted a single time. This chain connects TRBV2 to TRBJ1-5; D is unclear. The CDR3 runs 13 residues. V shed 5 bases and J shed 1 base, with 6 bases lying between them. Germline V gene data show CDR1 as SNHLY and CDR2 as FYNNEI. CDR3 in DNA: TGTGCCAGCAGTTTACAAAGCAATCAGCCCCAGCATTTT. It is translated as CASSLQSNQPQHF.

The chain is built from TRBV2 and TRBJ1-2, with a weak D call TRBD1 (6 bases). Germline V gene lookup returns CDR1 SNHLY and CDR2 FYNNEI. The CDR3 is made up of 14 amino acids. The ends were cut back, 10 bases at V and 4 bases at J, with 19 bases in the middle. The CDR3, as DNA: TGTGCCACCAACGACAGGTCTTCCCGCTATGGCTACACCTTC. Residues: CATNDRSSRYGYTF.

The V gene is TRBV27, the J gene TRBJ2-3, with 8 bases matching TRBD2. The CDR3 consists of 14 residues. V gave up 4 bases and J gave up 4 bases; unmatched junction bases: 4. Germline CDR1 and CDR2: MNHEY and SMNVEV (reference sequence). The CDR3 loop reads CASSSPGLADTQYF. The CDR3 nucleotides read TGTGCCAGCAGTTCCCCGGGACTAGCAGATACGCAGTATTTT.

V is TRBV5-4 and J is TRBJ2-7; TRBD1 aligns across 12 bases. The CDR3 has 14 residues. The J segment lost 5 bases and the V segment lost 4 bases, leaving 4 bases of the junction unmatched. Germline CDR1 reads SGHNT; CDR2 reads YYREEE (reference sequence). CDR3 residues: CASSQGQGANEQYF. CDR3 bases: TGTGCCAGCAGCCAGGGACAGGGGGCGAACGAGCAGTACTTC.

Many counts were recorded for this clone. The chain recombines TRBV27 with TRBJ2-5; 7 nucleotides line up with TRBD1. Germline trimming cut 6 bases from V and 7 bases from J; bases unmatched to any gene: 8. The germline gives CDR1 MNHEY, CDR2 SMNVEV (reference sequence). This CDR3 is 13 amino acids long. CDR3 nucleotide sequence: TGTGCCAGCAGACAAACAGGGGCCGGGACCCAGTACTTC. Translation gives CASRQTGAGTQYF.

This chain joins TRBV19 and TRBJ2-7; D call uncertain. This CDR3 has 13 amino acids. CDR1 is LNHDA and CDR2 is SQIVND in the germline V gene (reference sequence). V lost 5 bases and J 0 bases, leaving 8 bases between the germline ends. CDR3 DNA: TGTGCCAGTAGTGGTATCAGCTCCTACGAGCAGTACTTC. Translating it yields CASSGISSYEQYF.

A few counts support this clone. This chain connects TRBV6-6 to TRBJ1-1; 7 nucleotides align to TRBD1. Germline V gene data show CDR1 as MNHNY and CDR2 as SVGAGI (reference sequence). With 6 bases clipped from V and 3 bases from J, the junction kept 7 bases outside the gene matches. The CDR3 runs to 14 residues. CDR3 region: CASRLTTGDTEAFF. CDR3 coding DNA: TGTGCCAGCAGACTCACCACAGGGGACACTGAAGCTTTCTTT.

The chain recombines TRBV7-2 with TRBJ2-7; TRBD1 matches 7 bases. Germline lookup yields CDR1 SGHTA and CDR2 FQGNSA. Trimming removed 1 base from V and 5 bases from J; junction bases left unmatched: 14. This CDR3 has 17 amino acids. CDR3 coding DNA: TGTGCCAGCAGCTTAGGAGTGGATTGGACAGGCGCCCACGAGCAGTACTTC. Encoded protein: CASSLGVDWTGAHEQYF. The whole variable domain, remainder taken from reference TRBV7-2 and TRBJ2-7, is GAGVSQSPSNKVTEKGKDVELRCDPISGHTALYWYRQSLGQGLEFLIYFQGNSAPDKSGLPSDRFSAERTGGSVSTLTIQRTQQEDSAVYLCASSLGVDWTGAHEQYFGPGTRLTVT.

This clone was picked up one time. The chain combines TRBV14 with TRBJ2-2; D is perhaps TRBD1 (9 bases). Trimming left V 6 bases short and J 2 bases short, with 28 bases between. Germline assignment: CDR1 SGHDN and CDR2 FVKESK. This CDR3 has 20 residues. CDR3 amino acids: CASSLTGTGFLAGNTGELFF. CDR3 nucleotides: TGTGCCAGCAGTTTGACCGGGACAGGGTTTCTAGCGGGTAACACCGGGGAGCTGTTTTTT.

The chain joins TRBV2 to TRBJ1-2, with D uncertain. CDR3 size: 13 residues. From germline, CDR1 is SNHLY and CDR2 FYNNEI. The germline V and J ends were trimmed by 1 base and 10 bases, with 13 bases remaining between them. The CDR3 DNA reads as TGTGCCAGCAGTGAAGGCCGCGTCCCATTCTACACCTTC. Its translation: CASSEGRVPFYTF.

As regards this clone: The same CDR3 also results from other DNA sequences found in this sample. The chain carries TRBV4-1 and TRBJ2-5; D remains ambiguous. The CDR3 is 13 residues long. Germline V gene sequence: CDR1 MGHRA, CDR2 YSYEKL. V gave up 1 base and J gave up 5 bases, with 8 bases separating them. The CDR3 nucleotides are TGCGCCAGCAGCCAAGCCCTGGTGGAGACCCAGTACTTC. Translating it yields CASSQALVETQYF.